What follows are 32 T cell receptor beta chains derived from one specimen sequenced in a study of T cell repertoires in cytomegalovirus infection. TCRdb reanalysed the reads using MiXCR and keeps one entry per CDR3 protein. Of about 900,000 distinct CDR3 sequences in the sample, less than 40% were seen once. Antigen specificity for these receptors is unknown. The sample was cultured CD8+ T cells from PBMCs, taken from culture after CMV antigen stimulation. The source is a human donor in good health (CMV status not recorded). Some clones in this sample may be carry-over from other donors' samples.

In its sample, this clonotype was seen many times. The CDR3 DNA reads as TGTGCCAGCAGCTACCCAATCTCCGGGACGGAAAAAGAGACCCAGTACTTC. Its protein is CASSYPISGTEKETQYF. V and J are TRBV7-8 and TRBJ2-5; D may correspond to TRBD1 or TRBD2 (5 bases each). V lost 4 bases and J 3 bases, leaving 21 bases between the germline ends. There are 17 residues in the CDR3. CDR1 SGHVS and CDR2 FQNEAQ come from the germline V gene.

At least ten counts were recorded for this clonotype. The chain links TRBV7-6 to TRBJ2-7; D is uncertain. The germline V gene has CDR1 SGHVS and CDR2 FNYEAQ. CDR3 length: 13 residues. The V end lost 5 bases, the J end lost 5 bases, and 13 bases lay between the germline ends. For the CDR3, the DNA is TGTGCCAGCAGCCGCACTCTCCTGGACGAGCAGTACGTC. The encoded protein is CASSRTLLDEQYV.

This clonotype was recorded a few times. This chain connects TRBV29-1 to TRBJ2-3; maybe TRBD2 (6 bases). With 0 bases removed from V and 2 bases from J, the gap between germline ends came to 15 bases. Germline V CDR1 and CDR2: SQVTM, ANQGSEA. There are 16 residues in the CDR3. The CDR3, as DNA: TGCAGCGTTGAAGATCTTTTTAGCGGCTACACAGATACGCAGTATTTT. Its translation is CSVEDLFSGYTDTQYF.

The genes are TRBV6-5 and TRBJ2-2, with D tentatively TRBD1 (5 bases). The CDR3 extends over 15 amino acids. Per the germline V gene, CDR1 is MNHEY and CDR2 is SVGAGI. The V gene lost 2 bases and the J gene lost 3 bases, with 10 bases spanning the gap. CDR3 in amino acids: CASSYTTEYTGELFF. Written as DNA, the CDR3 is TGTGCCAGCAGTTACACGACAGAATACACCGGGGAGCTGTTTTTT.

This clonotype came up a few times. The CDR3 is CASSPVFTGLRGTDTQYF. Here the CDR3 DNA reads TGTGCCAGCAGCCCAGTTTTTACAGGTCTCAGGGGCACAGATACGCAGTATTTT. The chain uses TRBV12-3 or TRBV12-4 and TRBJ2-3, with D perhaps TRBD1 (5 bases). Trimming removed 6 bases at V and 1 base at J, with 23 bases between. This CDR3 comprises 18 residues.

Notes on this clonotype: A much larger clonotype is one base distant, so this may be a read error. It is likely a read error, because the conserved phenylalanine at the end of the CDR3 is missing. CDR3 in DNA: TGTGCCAGCAGCCAAGATCCGACAGGGGGCTATGGCTACACCCTC. It translates to CASSQDPTGGYGYTL. The chain recombines TRBV3-1 with TRBJ1-2, with TRBD1 matching over 9 bases. Germline V lookup: CDR1 LGHDT, CDR2 YNNKEL (reference sequence). The CDR3 spans 15 residues. J lost 4 bases, V lost 0 bases, and 3 bases had no gene match.

Comments on this clonotype: A much larger clone lies one base from this, so it may be a read error. The V call is TRBV7-8, the J call TRBJ2-2; a weak D match, TRBD2 (6 bases). The CDR3 runs to 13 residues. Germline CDR1 reads SGHVS; CDR2 reads FQNEAQ. CDR3 residues: CVAGRKGPGELFF. The CDR3 coding sequence is TGTGTTGCGGGGCGAAAGGGGCCCGGGGAGCTGTTTTTT.

This clonotype has a handful of counts. The chain has TRBV7-8 and TRBJ1-2, with D perhaps TRBD1 (5 bases). V was pared by 11 bases and J by 3 bases, with 19 bases between. Per germline, CDR1 SGHVS and CDR2 FQNEAQ. The CDR3 is 14 residues long. The CDR3 reads CAASNGGYYYGYTF. The CDR3 nucleotides are TGTGCCGCTTCCAACGGGGGTTATTACTATGGCTACACCTTC.

This clonotype has more than one count but fewer than ten. This rearrangement joins TRBV27 to TRBJ2-5; 9 bases align to TRBD2. The germline gives CDR1 MNHEY, CDR2 SMNVEV (reference sequence). The CDR3 extends over 14 amino acids. J was trimmed by 5 bases and V by 5 bases; bases with no gene match: 6. CDR3 protein: CASSVAGGSETQYF. CDR3 nucleotide sequence: TGTGCCAGCAGTGTGGCGGGGGGGTCTGAGACCCAGTACTTC.

V is TRBV10-2 and J is TRBJ1-2; TRBD1 might be the D (5 bases). Germline lookup yields CDR1 WSHSY and CDR2 SAAADI. The V end lost 2 bases, the J end lost 2 bases, and 12 bases lay between the germline ends. This CDR3 comprises 15 residues. CDR3 residues: CASSEHPGLNYGYTF. The CDR3 DNA sequence: TGCGCCAGCAGTGAGCACCCAGGGTTAAACTATGGCTACACCTTC.

V and J are TRBV6-5 and TRBJ2-7; D might be TRBD2 (6 bases). V was trimmed by 4 bases and J by 5 bases, leaving 18 bases between them. The CDR3 sequence is 15 residues long. Germline CDR1 and CDR2: MNHEY and SVGAGI. The CDR3, as DNA: TGTGCCAGCAGTTCACGGGACTTCTGGGGCCACGAGCAGTACTTC. Translation gives CASSSRDFWGHEQYF.

The sample holds a few counts of this clonotype. The rearrangement joins TRBV12-3 or TRBV12-4 to TRBJ1-4; 8 positions agree with TRBD1. The CDR3 runs to 16 residues. Trimming removed 8 bases from V and 8 bases from J; junction bases left unmatched: 16. CDR3 sequence reads: CASRPPGGGVREKLFF. The CDR3 coding sequence is TGTGCCAGCCGCCCCCCAGGGGGCGGGGTACGCGAAAAACTGTTTTTT.

This sequence joins TRBV19 and TRBJ1-1; no clear D. The length of the CDR3 is 13 residues. CDR1 is LNHDA, CDR2 SQIVND, per germline (reference sequence). The V gene lost 6 bases and the J gene lost 1 base, with 9 bases spanning the gap. CDR3 sequence (DNA): TGTGCCAGTAGGATAAAGGCGAACACTGAAGCTTTCTTT. Translation gives CASRIKANTEAFF.

This clonotype was picked up many times. V usage is TRBV7-6 and J usage is TRBJ1-2; D not resolved. Per the germline V gene, CDR1 is SGHVS and CDR2 is FNYEAQ. V gave up 4 bases and J gave up 3 bases, with 12 bases separating them. There are 14 residues in the CDR3. CDR3 DNA: TGTGCCAGCAGCTCGCATGAAAGGGACTATGGCTACACCTTC. Amino acids: CASSSHERDYGYTF.

This clonotype was seen many times. This chain joins TRBV6-6 and TRBJ2-2, with 10 bases lining up with TRBD1. The V segment lost 2 bases and the J segment 2 bases; nucleotides outside the gene matches: 5. Per the germline V gene, CDR1 is MNHNY and CDR2 is SVGAGI (reference sequence). The CDR3 contains 17 residues. The CDR3 loop is CASSYPRQGANTGELFF. The CDR3 nucleotides are TGTGCCAGCAGTTACCCCCGACAGGGGGCAAACACCGGGGAGCTGTTTTTT.

This clonotype was detected a few times. This sequence joins TRBV19 and TRBJ2-7; either TRBD1 or TRBD2 may supply D (6 bases each). CDR1 is LNHDA, CDR2 SQIVND, per germline (reference sequence). V was trimmed by 7 bases and J by 6 bases, leaving 10 bases between them. The CDR3 sequence is 11 residues long. The CDR3 spells CASMRGVEQYF. CDR3 DNA sequence: TGTGCCAGTATGAGGGGGGTCGAGCAGTACTTC.

V and J are TRBV6-2 or TRBV6-3 and TRBJ2-1; D is tentatively TRBD1 or TRBD2 (7 bases each). CDR3 length: 18 amino acids. Germline values: CDR1 MNHEY, CDR2 SVGEGT. V was pared by 0 bases and J by 2 bases, with 17 bases between. The CDR3 sequence is CASSYSRDGGTAYNEQFF. The DNA for the CDR3 is TGTGCCAGCAGTTACTCGAGGGACGGGGGGACAGCCTACAATGAGCAGTTCTTC.

The chain has TRBV5-4 and TRBJ2-1; no definite D call. Germline-derived CDR1 and CDR2 are SGHNT and YYREEE (reference sequence). V gave up 1 base and J gave up 0 bases, with 11 bases separating them. The CDR3 loop spans 16 amino acids. CDR3 DNA: TGTGCCAGCAGCTTGTTCCCACCGAGCTCCTACAATGAGCAGTTCTTC. As protein: CASSLFPPSSYNEQFF. Full variable domain (rest looked up from reference TRBV5-4 and TRBJ2-1): ETGVTQSPTHLIKTRGQQVTLRCSSQSGHNTVSWYQQALGQGPQFIFQYYREEENGRGNFPPRFSGLQFPNYSSELNVNALELDDSALYLCASSLFPPSSYNEQFFGPGTRLTVL.

At least ten counts were recorded for this clonotype. The chain couples TRBV28 to TRBJ1-4; D gene unclear. CDR3 length: 15 amino acids. V shed 10 bases and J shed 6 bases, with 21 bases lying between them. Germline lookup yields CDR1 MDHEN and CDR2 SYDVKM. CDR3 nucleotide sequence: TGTGCCACCCTCGATTCGGAGAGGGTTGATGAAAAACTGTTTTTT. It yields the protein CATLDSERVDEKLFF.

The chain uses TRBV27 and TRBJ2-3; 13 bases line up with TRBD2. V was pared by 11 bases and J by 6 bases, with 11 bases of the junction left unmatched. In germline, CDR1 is MNHEY, CDR2 SMNVEV (reference sequence). The CDR3 consists of 15 residues. The CDR3 here is CAASPGLAGPDTQYF. Here the CDR3 DNA reads TGTGCCGCCTCTCCGGGACTAGCGGGGCCTGATACGCAGTATTTT.

This clonotype was seen ten or more times. The chain couples TRBV6-1 to TRBJ2-7, with a tentative D call TRBD2 (5 bases). This CDR3 contains 11 residues. CDR1 is MNHNS and CDR2 is SASEGT in the germline V gene. Between the trimmed V and J ends, which lost 8 bases and 3 bases, there was a span of 8 bases. The CDR3 bases are TGTGCCAGCTCCGAGGGCTACGAGCAGTACTTC. Its protein is CASSEGYEQYF.

A note on this clonotype: This may come from a read error, since a much larger clone is one base off. No conserved phenylalanine or tryptophan is present at the end of the CDR3, so a read error is the likely explanation. This chain joins TRBV6-1 and TRBJ1-6; possibly TRBD1 for D (5 bases). V lost 2 bases to trimming and J lost 10 bases, with 15 bases between them. This CDR3 comprises 15 residues. The germline V gene encodes CDR1 MNHNS and CDR2 SASEGT. CDR3 sequence (DNA): TGTGCCAGCAGTGAAATCCAGGGTCTCAGCTCACCCCTCCACTAT. Amino acids: CASSEIQGLSSPLHY.

The chain uses TRBV6-1 and TRBJ2-2, with D hard to call. The germline V gene encodes CDR1 MNHNS and CDR2 SASEGT. The CDR3 loop spans 17 amino acids. V lost 1 base and J 3 bases, leaving 15 bases between the germline ends. CDR3: CASSEGIGQADTGELFF. The CDR3 region has the DNA TGTGCCAGCAGTGAAGGAATAGGGCAGGCAGACACCGGGGAGCTGTTTTTT.

V gene TRBV15 combines with J gene TRBJ1-5; 11 bases are a match to TRBD1. V shed 5 bases and J 9 bases; nucleotides not matched to a gene: 9. The CDR3 contains 15 residues. The germline CDR1 and CDR2 sequences are LNHNV and YYDKDF (reference sequence). In DNA form, the CDR3 reads TGTGCCACCAGCCTGGACAGGGGGCTGGCTCGGCCCCAGCATTTT. Translated: CATSLDRGLARPQHF. The full variable domain, its missing parts supplied by reference TRBV15 and TRBJ1-5, is DAMVIQNPRYQVTQFGKPVTLSCSQTLNHNVMYWYQQKSSQAPKLLFHYYDKDFNNEADTPDNFQSRRPNTSFCFLDIRSPGLGDTAMYLCATSLDRGLARPQHFGDGTRLSIL.

This clonotype has a count of ten or more. The junction departs from germline at one end; a sequencing error may be responsible. Here the CDR3 DNA reads TGTGCTAGCAGCTCGTACTTGCGGGACGCCAATGAGCAGTTCTTC. The encoded protein is CASSSYLRDANEQFF. V is TRBV7-7 and J is TRBJ2-1; D possibly corresponds to TRBD2 (6 bases). The CDR3 length is 15 residues. The V gene's germline CDR1 is SSHAT and CDR2 FNYEAQ (reference sequence).

This chain links TRBV7-6 with TRBJ1-1, with 7 positions matching TRBD1. Germline V lookup: CDR1 SGHVS, CDR2 FNYEAQ. Trimming at V came to 2 bases and at J to 0 bases, leaving 6 bases not matched to a gene. The CDR3 sequence is 16 residues long. The CDR3 here is CASSLRGLTVNTEAFF. In DNA form, the CDR3 reads TGTGCCAGCAGCTTAAGGGGGCTTACCGTGAACACTGAAGCTTTCTTT.

The rearrangement links TRBV6-2 or TRBV6-3 to TRBJ2-1; D unresolved. CDR3 size: 14 residues. Germline V gene sequence: CDR1 MNHEY, CDR2 SVGEGT. V lost 5 bases and J 6 bases, leaving 14 bases between the germline ends. The CDR3 loop reads CASSVHDSGNEQFF. In nucleotides, the CDR3 is TGTGCCAGCAGTGTACACGATTCCGGCAATGAGCAGTTCTTC.

This clonotype was counted only a few times. The V and J genes are TRBV9 and TRBJ2-1; D is perhaps TRBD1 (5 bases). Between the trimmed V and J ends, which lost 0 bases and 9 bases, there was a span of 16 bases. Per germline, CDR1 SGDLS and CDR2 YYNGEE. This CDR3 is built from 15 residues. The CDR3 here is CASSVAQGSKREQFF. The CDR3 nucleotides are TGTGCCAGCAGCGTAGCTCAGGGATCAAAGCGTGAGCAGTTCTTC.

The chain recombines TRBV6-2 or TRBV6-3 with TRBJ2-5, with D unclear. The CDR3 loop spans 13 amino acids. The V end was cut by 10 bases, the J end by 2 bases, with 14 bases between. Looked up from germline, CDR1 is MNHEY and CDR2 is SVGEGT. CDR3 loop: CATEEVRQETQYF. CDR3 nucleotide sequence: TGTGCCACCGAAGAAGTACGGCAAGAGACCCAGTACTTC.

A few counts support this clonotype. The chain carries TRBV10-3 and TRBJ2-5; 9 positions agree with TRBD1. The trim removed 0 bases at V and 6 bases at J, leaving 14 bases unmatched. This CDR3 comprises 18 residues. Germline CDR1 reads ENHRY; CDR2 reads SYGVKD. The chain's CDR3 is CAISESREPGQGVKTQYF. The CDR3 DNA is TGTGCCATCAGTGAGTCGAGGGAGCCGGGACAGGGCGTGAAGACCCAGTACTTC.

There are a few counts of this clonotype. V gene TRBV20-1 combines with J gene TRBJ2-7; 10 positions agree with TRBD2. V was clipped by 0 bases and J by 2 bases; unmatched bases: 4. The CDR3 sequence is 15 residues long. CDR1 is DFQATT and CDR2 is SNEGSKA in the germline V gene (reference sequence). The CDR3 nucleotides are TGCAGTGCTAGAGATTCGAGCGGGGGGGCCTACGAGCAGTACGTC. Its protein is CSARDSSGGAYEQYV.

The rearrangement links TRBV6-2 or TRBV6-3 to TRBJ1-1; no firm D call. Per germline, CDR1 MNHEY and CDR2 SVGEGT. Trimming took 2 bases from V and 3 from J, leaving 10 bases between them. This CDR3 region has 14 residues. CDR3 coding DNA: TGTGCCAGCAGTTACCAAGGGTACGACACTGAAGCTTTCTTT. It translates to CASSYQGYDTEAFF.